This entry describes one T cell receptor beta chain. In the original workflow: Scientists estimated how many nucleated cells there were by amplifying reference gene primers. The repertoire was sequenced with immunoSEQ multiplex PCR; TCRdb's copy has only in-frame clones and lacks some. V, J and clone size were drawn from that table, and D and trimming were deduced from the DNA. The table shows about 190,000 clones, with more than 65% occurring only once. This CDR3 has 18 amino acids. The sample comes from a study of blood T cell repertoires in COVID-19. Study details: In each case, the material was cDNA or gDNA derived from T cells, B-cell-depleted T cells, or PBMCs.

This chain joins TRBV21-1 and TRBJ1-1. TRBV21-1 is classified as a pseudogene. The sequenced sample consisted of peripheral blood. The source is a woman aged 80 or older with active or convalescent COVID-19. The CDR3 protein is CASSFHTTRPATNTEAFF. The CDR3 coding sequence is TGTGCCAGCAGCTTTCATACAACCAGACCAGCGACGAACACTGAAGCTTTCTTT.